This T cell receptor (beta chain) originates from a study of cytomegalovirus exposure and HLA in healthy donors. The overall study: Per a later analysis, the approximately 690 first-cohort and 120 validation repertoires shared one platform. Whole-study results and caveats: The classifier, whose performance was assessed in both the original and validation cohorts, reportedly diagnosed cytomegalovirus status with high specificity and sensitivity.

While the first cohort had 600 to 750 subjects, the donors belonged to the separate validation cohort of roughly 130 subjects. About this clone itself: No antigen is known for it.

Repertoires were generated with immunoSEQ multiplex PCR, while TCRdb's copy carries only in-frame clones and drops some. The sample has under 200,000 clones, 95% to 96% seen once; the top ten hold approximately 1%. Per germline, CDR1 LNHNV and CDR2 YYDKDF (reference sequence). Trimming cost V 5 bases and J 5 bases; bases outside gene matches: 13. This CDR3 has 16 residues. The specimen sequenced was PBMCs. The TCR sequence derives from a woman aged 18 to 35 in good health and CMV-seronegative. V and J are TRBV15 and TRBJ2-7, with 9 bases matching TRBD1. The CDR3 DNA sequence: TGTGCCACCAGCTGGAGGGAACAGGGGGCTATCAACGAGCAGTACTTC. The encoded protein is CATSWREQGAINEQYF.